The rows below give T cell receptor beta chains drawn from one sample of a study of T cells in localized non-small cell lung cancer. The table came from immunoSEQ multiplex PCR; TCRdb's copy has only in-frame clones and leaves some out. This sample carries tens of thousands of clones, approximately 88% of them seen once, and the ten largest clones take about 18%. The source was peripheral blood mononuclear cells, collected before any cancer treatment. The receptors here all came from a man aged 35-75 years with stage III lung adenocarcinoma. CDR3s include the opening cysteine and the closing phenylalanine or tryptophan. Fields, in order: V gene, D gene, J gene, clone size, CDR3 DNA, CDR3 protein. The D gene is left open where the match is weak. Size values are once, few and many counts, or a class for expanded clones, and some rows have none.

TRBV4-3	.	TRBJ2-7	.	TGCGCCAGCAGCCAAGAGTTTGGCGTATTCCACGAGCAGTACTTC	CASSQEFGVFHEQYF
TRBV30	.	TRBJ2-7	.	TGTGCCTGGAGTGTGGGGGGAACCTCCTACGAGCAGTACTTC	CAWSVGGTSYEQYF
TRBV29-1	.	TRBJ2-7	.	TGCAGCGCCCGGGACACTCCCTACGAGCAGTACTTC	CSARDTPYEQYF
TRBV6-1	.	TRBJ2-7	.	TGTGCCAGCCGCCGGCTAGGGTACGAGCAGTACTTC	CASRRLGYEQYF
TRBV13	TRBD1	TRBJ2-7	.	TGTGCCAGCAGCTTAGATGGTCGGGCAGGGGGCACGCAGTACTTC	CASSLDGRAGGTQYF
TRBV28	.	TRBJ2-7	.	TGTGCCAGCACTCAGGACCCCAGTTTGCGCGAGCAGTACTTC	CASTQDPSLREQYF
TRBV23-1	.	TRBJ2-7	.	TGCGCCAGCAGTCATGGTAGAGCGTCCTACGAGCAGTACTTC	CASSHGRASYEQYF
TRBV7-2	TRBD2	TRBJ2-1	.	TGTGCCAGCAGCTTAAACCCTAGCGGGGACTACAATGAGCAGTTCTTC	CASSLNPSGDYNEQFF
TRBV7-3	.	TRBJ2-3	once	TGTGCCAGCAGCTTAAATCCAGATACGCAGTATTTT	CASSLNPDTQYF
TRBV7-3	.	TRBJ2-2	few	TGTGCCAGCAGCTCCCCCACCCCATCCAGTAACACCGGGGAGCTGTTTTTT	CASSSPTPSSNTGELFF
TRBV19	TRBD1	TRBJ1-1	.	TGTGCCAGTAGCAACACAGGGGACACTGAAGCTTTCTTT	CASSNTGDTEAFF
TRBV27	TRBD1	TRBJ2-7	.	TGTGCCAGCAGTTTATCCTTTGACAGGGATTACGAGCAGTACTTC	CASSLSFDRDYEQYF
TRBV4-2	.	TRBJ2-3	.	TGTGCCAGCAGCCAAGTGGGCGGCTTAGCCACAGATACGCAGTATTTT	CASSQVGGLATDTQYF
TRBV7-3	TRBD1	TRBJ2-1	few	TGTGCCAGCAGCTTAACCCCAGGGGGACAGAACTACAATGAGCAGTTCTTC	CASSLTPGGQNYNEQFF
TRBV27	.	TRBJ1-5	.	TGTGCCAGCAGTTTGTATGCGGGGGAGAATCAGCCCCAGCATTTT	CASSLYAGENQPQHF
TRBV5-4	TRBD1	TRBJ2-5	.	TGTGCCAGCAGTACCGGGACAGATCAAGAGACCCAGTACTTC	CASSTGTDQETQYF
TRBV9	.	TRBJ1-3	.	TGTGCCAGCAGCGTAGACAGCGGCGTGAGGTCTGGAAACACCATATATTTT	CASSVDSGVRSGNTIYF
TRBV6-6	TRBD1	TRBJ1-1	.	TGTGCCAGCAGTAGACAGGGATTGAACACTGAAGCTTTCTTT	CASSRQGLNTEAFF
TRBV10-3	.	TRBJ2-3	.	TGTGCCATCAGTTCCAAGGGACGCTCGGGAGCAGATACGCAGTATTTT	CAISSKGRSGADTQYF
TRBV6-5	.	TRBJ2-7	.	TGTGCCAGCAGTTACTCGAAGCACGAGCAGTACTTC	CASSYSKHEQYF
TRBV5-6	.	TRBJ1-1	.	TGTGCCAGCAGCCGACCTGGAGTAAACACTGAAGCTTTCTTT	CASSRPGVNTEAFF
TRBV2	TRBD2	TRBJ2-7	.	TGTGCCAGCGAGCGGGCTAGCGGGAGGAATTACGAGCAGTACTTC	CASERASGRNYEQYF
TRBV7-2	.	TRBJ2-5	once	TGTGCCAGCAGCTTAGGCATCCAAGAGACCCAGTACTTC	CASSLGIQETQYF
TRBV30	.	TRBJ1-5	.	TGTGCCTGGAGGGGGTCGGGCAATCAGCCCCAACATTTT	CAWRGSGNQPQHF
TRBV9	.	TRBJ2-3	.	TGTGCCAGCACTTCTACGGCCACAGATACGCAGTATTTT	CASTSTATDTQYF
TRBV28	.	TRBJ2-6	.	TGTGCCAGCAGTTCAGGTTTGAGTGGGGCCAACGTCCTGACTTTC	CASSSGLSGANVLTF
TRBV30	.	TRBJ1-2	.	TGTGCCGGAGGAGAGGAGGGCTACACCTTC	CAGGEEGYTF
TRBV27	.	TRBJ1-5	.	TGTGCCAGCAACTTCCGGGACGGCACGGGGCCCCAGCATTTT	CASNFRDGTGPQHF
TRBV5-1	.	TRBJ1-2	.	TGCGCCAGCAGCTCCGGCGGGCAGTTTAATGGCTACACCTTC	CASSSGGQFNGYTF
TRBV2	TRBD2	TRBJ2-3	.	TGTGCCAGCAGTGTGCCTAGCGGGCTCACAGATACGCAGTATTTT	CASSVPSGLTDTQYF
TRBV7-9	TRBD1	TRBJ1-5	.	TGTGCCAGCAGTCTTGGACAGGTCGGGTATAGCAATCAGCCCCAGCATTTT	CASSLGQVGYSNQPQHF
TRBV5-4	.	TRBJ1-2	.	TGTGCCAGCAGCCCAAGCTCAGGAGACTATGGCTACACCTTC	CASSPSSGDYGYTF
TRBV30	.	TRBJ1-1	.	TGTGCCTGGAGCCTGGGGACTGAAGCTTTCTTT	CAWSLGTEAFF
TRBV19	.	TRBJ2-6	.	TGTGCCAGTAGTATCCCAGGGGTGGCTGGGGCCAACGTCCTGACTTTC	CASSIPGVAGANVLTF
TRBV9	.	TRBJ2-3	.	TGTGCCAGCAGCGCTACAGGAAATCCTAGCACAGATACGCAGTATTTT	CASSATGNPSTDTQYF
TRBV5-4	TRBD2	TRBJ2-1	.	TGTGCCAGCAGCCTTCGGACTAGCGGGAAGCTCGGAGACAATGAGCAGTTCTTC	CASSLRTSGKLGDNEQFF
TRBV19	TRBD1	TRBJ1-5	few	TGTGCCAGTAGTATCCCCGGGACAGGGGCGCCCCAGCATTTT	CASSIPGTGAPQHF
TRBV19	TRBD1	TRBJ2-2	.	TGTGCCAGTAGTATAGGGTGGACAGGCACCGGGGAGCTGTTTTTT	CASSIGWTGTGELFF
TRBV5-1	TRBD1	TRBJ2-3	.	TGCGCCAGCAGCTTCGGACAGGGGGGCACAGATACGCAGTATTTT	CASSFGQGGTDTQYF
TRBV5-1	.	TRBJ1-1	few	TGCGCCAGCAGCTTGTATGGCTCCATGGAAGGGATGAACACTGAAGCTTTCTTT	CASSLYGSMEGMNTEAFF
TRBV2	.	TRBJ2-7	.	TGTGCCAGCAGGGAGAGGACGGGGACCTACGAGCAGTACTTC	CASRERTGTYEQYF
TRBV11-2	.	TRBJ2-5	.	TGTGCCAGCAGCTTAGAGCCGGGATTGGTAGAGACCCAGTACTTC	CASSLEPGLVETQYF
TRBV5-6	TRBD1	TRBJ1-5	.	TGTGCCAGCAGCTTGGCCGGGACAGAGCTTAGCAATCAGCCCCAGCATTTT	CASSLAGTELSNQPQHF
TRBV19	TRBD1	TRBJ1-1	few	TGTGCCAGTAGTTTCGGGGACAGGCCGAACACTGAAGCTTTCTTT	CASSFGDRPNTEAFF
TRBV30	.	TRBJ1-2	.	TGTGCCTGGAGTGGCATAAGGGGCTACACCTTC	CAWSGIRGYTF
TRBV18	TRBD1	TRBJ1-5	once	TGTGCCAGCTCCTTGGACAGGAATCAGCCCCAGCATTTT	CASSLDRNQPQHF
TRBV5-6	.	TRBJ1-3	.	TGTGCCAGCAGCTTTGTCTCAGGAAACACCATATATTTT	CASSFVSGNTIYF